These 23 T cell receptor beta chains came from one sample sequenced in a study of blood T cell repertoires in COVID-19. Repertoires were generated with immunoSEQ multiplex PCR, while TCRdb's copy carries only in-frame clones and drops some. The table has around 30,000 clones, 88% seen once. The sequenced sample consisted of peripheral blood. These receptors were taken from a human donor in a cohort sampled during active COVID-19.

The rearrangement links TRBV2 to TRBJ2-2, with 8 bases fitting TRBD2. This CDR3 is 16 amino acids long. The germline CDR1 and CDR2 sequences are SNHLY and FYNNEI. J lost 0 bases, V lost 7 bases, and 7 bases had no gene match. CDR3 DNA sequence: TGTGCCAGCAAGGTCACTAGCGGAGCGAACACCGGGGAGCTGTTTTTT. This encodes CASKVTSGANTGELFF.

The chain combines TRBV7-6 with TRBJ1-4; no clear D. V was cut by 5 bases and J by 0 bases, with 10 bases left in between. This CDR3 is 15 amino acids long. Germline CDR1 is SGHVS and CDR2 is FNYEAQ. CDR3 sequence reads: CASSPHGATNEKLFF. As DNA, the CDR3 is TGTGCCAGCAGCCCCCATGGAGCAACTAATGAAAAACTGTTTTTT.

The table lists this clone with a few counts. The rearrangement uses TRBV27 and TRBJ2-7; 7 bases fit TRBD1. The J segment lost 2 bases and the V segment lost 5 bases, leaving 3 bases of the junction unmatched. The CDR3 is 13 amino acids. The germline V gene encodes CDR1 MNHEY and CDR2 SMNVEV (reference sequence). In DNA, the CDR3 is TGTGCCAGCAGTGACAGGGCCCCCTACGAGCAGTACTTC. It specifies CASSDRAPYEQYF.

The rearrangement uses TRBV11-1 and TRBJ2-7; 10 bases fit TRBD1. This CDR3 is 16 amino acids long. The germline V gene encodes CDR1 SGHAT and CDR2 FQDESV (reference sequence). Unmatched junction bases numbered 8, after V lost 1 base and J lost 5 bases. This CDR3 reads CASSLVMGQGMDEQYF. The CDR3 bases are TGTGCCAGCAGCTTAGTTATGGGACAGGGGATGGACGAGCAGTACTTC.

J is TRBJ2-3 and V is TRBV4-1; D is perhaps TRBD2 (6 bases). Germline CDR1 reads MGHRA; CDR2 reads YSYEKL. The CDR3 loop spans 14 amino acids. V was pared by 5 bases and J by 2 bases, with 11 bases between. CDR3 in amino acids: CASSSGGDTDTQYF. As DNA, the CDR3 is TGCGCCAGCAGCTCAGGAGGGGACACAGATACGCAGTATTTT.

The genes are TRBV5-1 and TRBJ2-7, with 7 nucleotides matching TRBD1. The length of the CDR3 is 14 residues. Per the germline V gene, CDR1 is SGHRS and CDR2 is YFSETQ. J was trimmed by 1 base and V by 0 bases; bases with no gene match: 1. The CDR3 sequence is CASSLGDRSYEQYF. In DNA, the CDR3 is TGCGCCAGCAGCTTGGGGGACAGATCCTACGAGCAGTACTTC.

The chain recombines TRBV30 with TRBJ1-5, with 9 bases lining up with TRBD1. Germline loops: CDR1 GTSNPN, CDR2 SVGIG (reference sequence). Trimming cost V 3 bases and J 6 bases; bases outside gene matches: 3. The CDR3 is made up of 13 amino acids. As DNA, the CDR3 is TGTGCCTGGAGCGGACAGGGGCGTCAGCCCCAGCATTTT. This translates into CAWSGQGRQPQHF.

The rearrangement uses TRBV19 and TRBJ2-7; 10 bases are shared with TRBD1. With 8 bases clipped from V and 2 bases from J, the junction kept 3 bases outside the gene matches. Germline values: CDR1 LNHDA, CDR2 SQIVND (reference sequence). The CDR3 runs to 13 residues. The CDR3 spells CASGTGAPYEQYF. CDR3 DNA sequence: TGTGCCAGTGGGACAGGGGCCCCCTACGAGCAGTACTTC.

The chain has TRBV2 and TRBJ1-1; a weak D match, TRBD1 (6 bases). Germline values: CDR1 SNHLY, CDR2 FYNNEI. V shed 7 bases and J shed 3 bases, with 15 bases lying between them. The CDR3 spans 14 residues. In DNA form, the CDR3 reads TGTGCCAGCAACGAGGGGGATGAGTACACTGAAGCTTTCTTT. Encoded protein: CASNEGDEYTEAFF. The complete variable domain, with remaining parts taken from reference TRBV2 and TRBJ1-1, reads EPEVTQTPSHQVTQMGQEVILRCVPISNHLYFYWYRQILGQKVEFLVSFYNNEISEKSEIFDDQFSVERPDGSNFTLKIRSTKLEDSAMYFCASNEGDEYTEAFFGQGTRLTVV.

The rearrangement links TRBV3-1 (or the pseudogene TRBV3-2) to TRBJ2-5; TRBD2 agrees at 13 bases. V lost 3 bases and J lost 4; bases outside the gene matches: 8. Germline V gene lookup returns CDR1 LGHDT and CDR2 YNNKEL (reference sequence). This CDR3 comprises 17 residues. The CDR3 region is CASSQGTSGTGRETQYF. Here the CDR3 DNA reads TGTGCCAGCAGCCAGGGGACTAGCGGGACCGGGCGAGAGACCCAGTACTTC.

The J gene is TRBJ2-1, the V gene TRBV27; D remains unclear. CDR3 length equals 11 residues. The V end lost 4 bases, the J end lost 7 bases, and 5 bases lay between the germline ends. The germline CDR1 and CDR2 sequences are MNHEY and SMNVEV (reference sequence). The CDR3 is CASSSSNEQFF. The CDR3 coding sequence is TGTGCCAGCAGTTCTTCTAATGAGCAGTTCTTC.

By frequency in the sample, this clone is medium-sized. The genes are TRBV7-2 and TRBJ1-1, with 7 bases aligning to TRBD1. The CDR3 is 14 residues long. The V segment lost 2 bases and the J segment 5 bases; nucleotides outside the gene matches: 5. From germline, CDR1 is SGHTA and CDR2 FQGNSA. As DNA, the CDR3 is TGTGCCAGCAGCTTATTGACAGGGAGGACTGAAGCTTTCTTT. Encoded protein: CASSLLTGRTEAFF.

The V call is TRBV10-3, the J call TRBJ1-5, with a tentative D call TRBD1 (6 bases). The CDR3 length is 17 residues. V was shortened by 0 bases and J by 2 bases, with 14 bases between the two germline ends. Germline assignment: CDR1 ENHRY and CDR2 SYGVKD. CDR3 amino acids: CAISESGGGRGNQPQHF. The CDR3 DNA reads TGTGCCATCAGTGAGTCGGGCGGGGGGCGCGGCAATCAGCCCCAGCATTTT.

The V and J genes are TRBV10-1 and TRBJ1-1, with D perhaps matching TRBD1 (5 bases). CDR1 is WNHNN and CDR2 is SYGVQD in the germline V gene (reference sequence). Trimming removed 3 bases from V and 5 bases from J, with 19 bases in between. The CDR3 length is 16 residues. This chain's CDR3 is CASSDFGDGGGTEAFF. CDR3 DNA sequence: TGCGCCAGCAGTGATTTCGGAGACGGGGGAGGGACTGAAGCTTTCTTT.

This chain links TRBV7-2 with TRBJ2-7, with 12 bases that match TRBD1. The CDR3 runs to 15 residues. Per germline, CDR1 SGHTA and CDR2 FQGNSA. The V gene end was trimmed by 1 base and the J gene end by 6 bases; junction bases not matched to a gene: 4. CDR3 bases: TGTGCCAGCAGCTTAGAGGGACAGGGGGCCGGCGAGCAGTACTTC. It yields the protein CASSLEGQGAGEQYF.

The chain uses TRBV6-1 and TRBJ1-4; 9 bases match TRBD1. The length of the CDR3 is 16 residues. The V gene's germline CDR1 is MNHNS and CDR2 SASEGT. The V gene end was trimmed by 4 bases and the J gene end by 5 bases; junction bases not matched to a gene: 8. Here the CDR3 reads CASSALGTGRNEKLFF. The CDR3 coding sequence is TGTGCCAGCAGTGCCCTTGGGACAGGGAGAAATGAAAAACTGTTTTTT.

This clone appeared once. The gene calls are TRBV2 and TRBJ1-1, with TRBD1 as a possible D gene (6 bases). With 4 bases removed from V and 7 bases from J, the gap between germline ends came to 16 bases. Germline V gives CDR1 SNHLY, CDR2 FYNNEI. The CDR3 contains 14 residues. DNA of the CDR3: TGTGCCAGCAGTGCTCCTGGACAGCTCTATGAAGCTTTCTTT. As protein: CASSAPGQLYEAFF.

The chain recombines TRBV27 with TRBJ1-2; D is uncertain. Germline V gene lookup returns CDR1 MNHEY and CDR2 SMNVEV (reference sequence). This CDR3 contains 15 residues. V was trimmed by 7 bases and J by 0 bases, leaving 15 bases between them. CDR3 protein: CASTSIRVTNYGYTF. The CDR3 DNA follows: TGTGCCAGCACCTCCATTCGGGTAACTAACTATGGCTACACCTTC.

The rearrangement links TRBV15 to TRBJ2-7; 7 nucleotides agree with TRBD2. The CDR3 loop spans 16 amino acids. V trimming: 3 bases; J trimming: 6 bases; junction bases outside the gene matches: 14. The germline V gene encodes CDR1 LNHNV and CDR2 YYDKDF (reference sequence). CDR3 sequence: CATSSGSWGGGSEQYF. As DNA, the CDR3 is TGTGCCACCAGCAGTGGGAGCTGGGGGGGAGGAAGCGAGCAGTACTTC.

In DNA, the CDR3 is TGTGCCAGTAGTGAGGGACAGGGGTTCACAGATACGCAGTATTTT. Its protein product is CASSEGQGFTDTQYF. This chain links TRBV19 with TRBJ2-3, with 10 bases that match TRBD1. With 5 bases clipped from V and 2 bases from J, the junction kept 4 bases outside the gene matches. Germline V gene data show CDR1 as LNHDA and CDR2 as SQIVND (reference sequence). This CDR3 has 15 amino acids.

This sequence joins TRBV4-1 and TRBJ2-7, with D tentatively TRBD1 (5 bases). The CDR3 consists of 15 residues. V was trimmed by 4 bases and J by 2 bases, leaving 15 bases between them. CDR1 is MGHRA, CDR2 YSYEKL, per germline. CDR3 loop: CASSLSGDSAYEQYF. The CDR3 region has the DNA TGCGCCAGCAGCCTATCAGGCGACAGCGCCTACGAGCAGTACTTC.

This clone was observed a few times. The chain couples TRBV2 to TRBJ2-2; 7 bases are a match to TRBD1. V lost 4 bases to trimming and J lost 2 bases; unmatched junction nucleotides: 4. The CDR3 covers 15 residues. Looked up from germline, CDR1 is SNHLY and CDR2 is FYNNEI. The CDR3 spells CASSGQGKNTGELFF. The CDR3 DNA reads as TGTGCCAGCAGTGGACAGGGAAAAAACACCGGGGAGCTGTTTTTT.

The chain employs TRBV11-1 and TRBJ2-5; no firm D call. V shed 2 bases and J shed 0 bases, with 4 bases lying between them. The CDR3 sequence is 13 residues long. Germline V gene data show CDR1 as SGHAT and CDR2 as FQDESV (reference sequence). The chain's CDR3 is CASSLQNQETQYF. CDR3 nucleotides: TGTGCCAGCAGCTTACAGAACCAAGAGACCCAGTACTTC.